The subject of this entry is one TCR beta chain. V lost 5 bases and J lost 9, with 12 bases in between. Germline V gives CDR1 SGHVS, CDR2 FNYEAQ. There are 12 residues in the CDR3. The data belong to a study of shared clonotypes between healthy human individuals. Unsorted PBMC replicate PCRs drew on about 290 ng DNA, representing tens of thousands of T cell genomes. Per the original data handling: Filtering of immunoSEQ junctional sequences could not match full-length read filtering. Method: immunoSEQ multiplex PCR; TCRdb's copy keeps in-frame clones and lacks some. The DNA was the basis for D and trimming; V, J and clone size are from that table. Here the sample spans around 530,000 clones, around 77% being singletons.

The TCR sequence derives from a woman in her 40s in good health. Some clones in this sample may be carry-over from other donors' samples. This sequence joins TRBV7-6 and TRBJ2-3, with D possibly called TRBD1 or TRBD2 (7 bases each). Material: PBMCs. CDR3 bases: TGTGCCAGCAGCCTTCAGGGGGGGACGCAGTATTTT. It encodes CASSLQGGTQYF.